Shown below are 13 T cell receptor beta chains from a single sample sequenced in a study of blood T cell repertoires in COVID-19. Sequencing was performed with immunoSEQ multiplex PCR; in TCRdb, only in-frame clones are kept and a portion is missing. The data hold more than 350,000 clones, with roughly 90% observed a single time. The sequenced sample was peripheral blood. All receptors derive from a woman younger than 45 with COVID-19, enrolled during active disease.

The CDR3 is CASSLAGMYNEQFF. CDR3 coding DNA: TGTGCCAGCAGCTTAGCGGGTATGTACAATGAGCAGTTCTTC. The J gene is TRBJ2-1, the V gene TRBV13; unclear D gene. Germline CDR1 is PRHDT and CDR2 is FYEKMQ (reference sequence). This CDR3 spans 14 amino acids. Trimming left V 1 base short and J 4 bases short, with 8 bases between.

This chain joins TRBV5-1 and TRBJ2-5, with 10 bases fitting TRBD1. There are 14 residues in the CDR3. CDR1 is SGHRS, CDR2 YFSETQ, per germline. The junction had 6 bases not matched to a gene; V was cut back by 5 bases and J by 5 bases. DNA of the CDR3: TGCGCCAGCAGGGCCGACAGGGGGCTGGAGACCCAGTACTTC. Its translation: CASRADRGLETQYF. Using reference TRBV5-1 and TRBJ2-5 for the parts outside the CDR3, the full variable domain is KAGVTQTPRYLIKTRGQQVTLSCSPISGHRSVSWYQQTPGQGLQFLFEYFSETQRNKGNFPGRFSGRQFSNSRSEMNVSTLELGDSALYLCASRADRGLETQYFGPGTRLLVL.

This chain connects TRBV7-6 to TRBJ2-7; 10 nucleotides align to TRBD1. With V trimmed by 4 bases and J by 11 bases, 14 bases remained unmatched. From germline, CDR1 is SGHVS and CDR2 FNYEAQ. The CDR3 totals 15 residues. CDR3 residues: CASSSGRGTGEWEYF. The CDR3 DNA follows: TGTGCCAGCAGCTCCGGAAGGGGGACAGGGGAATGGGAGTACTTC.

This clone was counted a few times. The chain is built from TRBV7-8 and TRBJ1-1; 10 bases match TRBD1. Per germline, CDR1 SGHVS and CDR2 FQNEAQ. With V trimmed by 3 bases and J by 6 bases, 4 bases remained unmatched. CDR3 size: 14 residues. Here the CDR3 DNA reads TGTGCCAGCAGCTTGGGACAGGGGATTTCTGAAGCTTTCTTT. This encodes CASSLGQGISEAFF.

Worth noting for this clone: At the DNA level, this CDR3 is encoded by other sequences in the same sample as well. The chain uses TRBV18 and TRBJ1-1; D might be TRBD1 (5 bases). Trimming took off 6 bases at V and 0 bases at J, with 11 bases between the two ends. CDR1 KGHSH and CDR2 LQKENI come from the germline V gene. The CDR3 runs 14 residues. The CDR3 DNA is TGTGCCAGCTCTCCTGGGGGGTTGAACACTGAAGCTTTCTTT. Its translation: CASSPGGLNTEAFF.

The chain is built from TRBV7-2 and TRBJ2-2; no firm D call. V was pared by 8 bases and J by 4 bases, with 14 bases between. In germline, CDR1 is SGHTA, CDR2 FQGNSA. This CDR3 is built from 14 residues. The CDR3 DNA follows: TGTGCCAGCGAAATTTCTCGGAGCACCGGGGAGCTGTTTTTT. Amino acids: CASEISRSTGELFF.

The CDR3 bases are TGCAGTGCTAGTCGGGGACAGGGTACAGATACGCAGTATTTT. Translation gives CSASRGQGTDTQYF. V and J are TRBV20-1 and TRBJ2-3; TRBD1 matches at 9 bases. This CDR3 has 14 amino acids. After removal of 3 bases from V and 3 bases from J, the junction contained 4 bases not matched to a gene. Germline values: CDR1 DFQATT, CDR2 SNEGSKA (reference sequence).

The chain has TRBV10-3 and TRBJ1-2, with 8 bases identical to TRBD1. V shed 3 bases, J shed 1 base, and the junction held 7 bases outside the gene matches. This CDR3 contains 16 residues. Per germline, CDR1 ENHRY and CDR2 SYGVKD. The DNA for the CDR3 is TGTGCCATCAGTGACCCACAGGGGGGGAATAACTATGGCTACACCTTC. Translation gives CAISDPQGGNNYGYTF.

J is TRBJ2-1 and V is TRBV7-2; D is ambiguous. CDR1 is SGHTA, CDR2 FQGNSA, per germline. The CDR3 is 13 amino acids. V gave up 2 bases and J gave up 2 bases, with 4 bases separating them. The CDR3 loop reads CASSLSPYNEQFF. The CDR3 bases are TGTGCCAGCAGCTTAAGCCCCTACAATGAGCAGTTCTTC.

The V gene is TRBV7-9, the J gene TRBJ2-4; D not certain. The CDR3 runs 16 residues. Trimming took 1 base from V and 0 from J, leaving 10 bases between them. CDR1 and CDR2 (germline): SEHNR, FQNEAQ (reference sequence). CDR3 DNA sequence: TGTGCCAGCAGCTTAGTGGGCAGTCTAGCCAAAAACATTCAGTACTTC. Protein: CASSLVGSLAKNIQYF.

DNA of the CDR3: TGTGCCAGCAGCCCACCGGGACAGGGGGCGAGAGAAAAACTGTTTTTT. It yields the protein CASSPPGQGAREKLFF. The rearrangement uses TRBV7-6 and TRBJ1-4; 12 bases are a match to TRBD1. The trim removed 5 bases at V and 8 bases at J, leaving 9 bases unmatched. Germline V gene sequence: CDR1 SGHVS, CDR2 FNYEAQ. The CDR3 consists of 16 residues.

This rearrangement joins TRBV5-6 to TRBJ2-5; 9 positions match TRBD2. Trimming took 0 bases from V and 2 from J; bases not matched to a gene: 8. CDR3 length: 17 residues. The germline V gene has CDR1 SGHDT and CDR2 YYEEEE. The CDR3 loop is CASSLEASGMAQETQYF. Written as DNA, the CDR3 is TGTGCCAGCAGCTTGGAGGCTAGCGGGATGGCACAAGAGACCCAGTACTTC.

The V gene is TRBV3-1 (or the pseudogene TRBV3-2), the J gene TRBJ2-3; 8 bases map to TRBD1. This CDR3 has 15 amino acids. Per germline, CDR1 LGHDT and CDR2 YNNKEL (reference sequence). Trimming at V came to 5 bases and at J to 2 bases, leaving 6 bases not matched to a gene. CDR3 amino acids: CASSSGQGSTDTQYF. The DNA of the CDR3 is TGTGCCAGCAGCTCAGGACAGGGTTCCACAGATACGCAGTATTTT.